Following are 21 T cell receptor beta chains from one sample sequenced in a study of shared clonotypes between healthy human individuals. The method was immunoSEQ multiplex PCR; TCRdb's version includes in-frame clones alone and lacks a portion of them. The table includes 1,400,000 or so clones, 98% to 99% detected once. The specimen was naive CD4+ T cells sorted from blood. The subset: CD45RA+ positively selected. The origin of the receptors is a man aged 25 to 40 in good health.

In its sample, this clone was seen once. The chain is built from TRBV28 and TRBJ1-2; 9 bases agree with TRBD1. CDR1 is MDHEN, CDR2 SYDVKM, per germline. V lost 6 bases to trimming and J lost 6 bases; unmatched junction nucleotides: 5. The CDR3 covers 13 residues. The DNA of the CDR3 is TGTGCCAGCAGCTACAGGGGGCGGGATGGCTACACCTTC. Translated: CASSYRGRDGYTF.

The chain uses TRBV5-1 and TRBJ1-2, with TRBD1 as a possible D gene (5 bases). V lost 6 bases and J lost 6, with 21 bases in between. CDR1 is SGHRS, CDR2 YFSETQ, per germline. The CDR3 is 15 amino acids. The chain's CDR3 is CASNQGTTSLNGYTF. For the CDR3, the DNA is TGCGCCAGCAATCAAGGGACCACTTCGCTTAATGGCTACACCTTC. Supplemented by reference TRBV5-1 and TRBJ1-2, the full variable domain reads KAGVTQTPRYLIKTRGQQVTLSCSPISGHRSVSWYQQTPGQGLQFLFEYFSETQRNKGNFPGRFSGRQFSNSRSEMNVSTLELGDSALYLCASNQGTTSLNGYTFGSGTRLTVV.

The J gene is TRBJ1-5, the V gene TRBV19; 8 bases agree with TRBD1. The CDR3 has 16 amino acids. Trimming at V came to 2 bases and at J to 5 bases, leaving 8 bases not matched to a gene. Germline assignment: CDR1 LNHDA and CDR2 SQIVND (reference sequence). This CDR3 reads CASSIHQGARDQPQHF. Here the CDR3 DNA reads TGTGCCAGTAGTATACATCAGGGGGCAAGGGATCAGCCCCAGCATTTT.

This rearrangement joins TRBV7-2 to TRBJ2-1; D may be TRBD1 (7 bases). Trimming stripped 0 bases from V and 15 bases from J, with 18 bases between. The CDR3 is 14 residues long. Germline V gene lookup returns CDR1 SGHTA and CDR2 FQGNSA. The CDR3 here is CASSLAISRGVRFF. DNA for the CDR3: TGTGCCAGCAGCTTAGCCATTTCCAGGGGGGTGAGGTTCTTC.

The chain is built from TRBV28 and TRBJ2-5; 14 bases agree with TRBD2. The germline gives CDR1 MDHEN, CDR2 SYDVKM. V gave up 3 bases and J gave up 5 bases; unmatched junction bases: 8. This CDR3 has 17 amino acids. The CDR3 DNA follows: TGTGCCAGCAGTTTCGCCGGGACTAGCGGGAGAGGGGAGACCCAGTACTTC. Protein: CASSFAGTSGRGETQYF. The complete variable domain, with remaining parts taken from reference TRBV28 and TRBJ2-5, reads DVKVTQSSRYLVKRTGEKVFLECVQDMDHENMFWYRQDPGLGLRLIYFSYDVKMKEKGDIPEGYSVSREKKERFSLILESASTNQTSMYLCASSFAGTSGRGETQYFGPGTRLLVL.

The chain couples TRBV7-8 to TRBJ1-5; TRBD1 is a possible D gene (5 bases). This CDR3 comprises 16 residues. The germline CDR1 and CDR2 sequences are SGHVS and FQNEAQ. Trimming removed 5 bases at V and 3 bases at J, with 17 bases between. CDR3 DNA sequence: TGTGCCAGCAGCACTAGGGACGGAGCCTTCAATCAGCCCCAGCATTTT. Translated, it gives CASSTRDGAFNQPQHF.

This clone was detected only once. CDR3 sequence: CASSLRELRTGGSNTGELFF. The DNA of the CDR3 is TGTGCCAGCAGCTTAAGGGAACTCAGGACAGGGGGCTCTAACACCGGGGAGCTGTTTTTT. The chain employs TRBV7-8 and TRBJ2-2; 11 nucleotides agree with TRBD1. CDR1 SGHVS and CDR2 FQNEAQ come from the germline V gene. The J segment lost 2 bases and the V segment lost 2 bases, leaving 13 bases of the junction unmatched. The CDR3 runs to 20 residues.

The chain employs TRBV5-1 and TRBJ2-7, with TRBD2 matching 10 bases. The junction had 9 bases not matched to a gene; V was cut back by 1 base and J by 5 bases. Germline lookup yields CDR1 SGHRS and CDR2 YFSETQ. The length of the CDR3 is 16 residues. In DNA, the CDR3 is TGCGCCAGCAGCTTGACACTAAGCGGGAGGGCCCACGAGCAGTACTTC. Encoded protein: CASSLTLSGRAHEQYF.

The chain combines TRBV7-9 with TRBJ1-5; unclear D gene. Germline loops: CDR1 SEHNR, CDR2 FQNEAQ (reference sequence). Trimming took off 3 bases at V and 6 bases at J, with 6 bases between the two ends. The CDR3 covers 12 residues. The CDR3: CASSFEVQPQHF. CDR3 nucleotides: TGTGCCAGCAGCTTCGAGGTTCAGCCCCAGCATTTT.

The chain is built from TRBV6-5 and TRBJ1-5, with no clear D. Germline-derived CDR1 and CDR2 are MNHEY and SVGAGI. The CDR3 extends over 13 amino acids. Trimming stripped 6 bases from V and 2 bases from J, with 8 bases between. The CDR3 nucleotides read TGTGCCAGCAGACCACCGGGCAATCAGCCCCAGCATTTT. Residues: CASRPPGNQPQHF.

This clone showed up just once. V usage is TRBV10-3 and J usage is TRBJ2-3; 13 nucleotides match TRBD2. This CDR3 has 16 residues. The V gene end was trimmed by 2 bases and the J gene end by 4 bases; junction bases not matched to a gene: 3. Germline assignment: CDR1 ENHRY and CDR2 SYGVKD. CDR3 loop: CAISERTSGSPDTQYF. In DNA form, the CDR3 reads TGTGCCATCAGTGAGCGGACTAGCGGGAGCCCAGATACGCAGTATTTT.

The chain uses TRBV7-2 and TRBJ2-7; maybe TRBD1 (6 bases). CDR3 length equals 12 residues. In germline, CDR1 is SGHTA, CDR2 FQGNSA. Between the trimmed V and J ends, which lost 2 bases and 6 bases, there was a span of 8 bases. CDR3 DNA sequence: TGTGCCAGCAGCTTAACAGGGATCGAGCAGTACTTC. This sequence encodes CASSLTGIEQYF.

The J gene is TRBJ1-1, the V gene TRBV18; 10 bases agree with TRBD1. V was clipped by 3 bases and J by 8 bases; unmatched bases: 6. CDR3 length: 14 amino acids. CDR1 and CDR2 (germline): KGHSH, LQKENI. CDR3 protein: CASSPLGQGLEAFF. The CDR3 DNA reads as TGTGCCAGCTCACCCTTGGGACAGGGGCTGGAAGCTTTCTTT.

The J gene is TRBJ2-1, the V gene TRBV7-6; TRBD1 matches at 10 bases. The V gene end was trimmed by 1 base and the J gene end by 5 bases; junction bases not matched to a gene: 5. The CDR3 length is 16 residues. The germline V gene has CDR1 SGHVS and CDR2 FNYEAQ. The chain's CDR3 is CASSLGLGQGDNEQFF. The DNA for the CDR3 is TGTGCCAGCAGCTTAGGACTCGGACAGGGGGACAATGAGCAGTTCTTC. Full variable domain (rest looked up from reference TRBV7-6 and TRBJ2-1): GAGVSQSPRYKVTKRGQDVALRCDPISGHVSLYWYRQALGQGPEFLTYFNYEAQQDKSGLPNDRFSAERPEGSISTLTIQRTEQRDSAMYRCASSLGLGQGDNEQFFGPGTRLTVL.

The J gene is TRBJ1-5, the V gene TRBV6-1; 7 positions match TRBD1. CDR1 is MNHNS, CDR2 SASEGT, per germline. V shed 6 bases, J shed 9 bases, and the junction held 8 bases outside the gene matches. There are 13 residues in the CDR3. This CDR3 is CASRSTGVLPQHF. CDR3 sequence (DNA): TGTGCCAGCAGATCAACAGGGGTTCTGCCCCAGCATTTT.

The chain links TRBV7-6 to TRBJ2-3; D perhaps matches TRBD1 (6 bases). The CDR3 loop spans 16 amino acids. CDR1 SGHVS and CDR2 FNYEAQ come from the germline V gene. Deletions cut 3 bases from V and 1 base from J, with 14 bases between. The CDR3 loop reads CASSLGTGWGTDTQYF. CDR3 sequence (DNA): TGTGCCAGCAGCTTGGGTACAGGGTGGGGCACAGATACGCAGTATTTT. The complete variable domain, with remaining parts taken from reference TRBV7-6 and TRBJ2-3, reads GAGVSQSPRYKVTKRGQDVALRCDPISGHVSLYWYRQALGQGPEFLTYFNYEAQQDKSGLPNDRFSAERPEGSISTLTIQRTEQRDSAMYRCASSLGTGWGTDTQYFGPGTRLTVL.

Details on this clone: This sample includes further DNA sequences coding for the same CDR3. The CDR3 DNA sequence: TGCGCCAGCAGCTTGGGGACTAGCGGATACGAGCAGTACTTC. Protein product: CASSLGTSGYEQYF. This rearrangement joins TRBV5-1 to TRBJ2-7; 10 nucleotides match TRBD2. Germline V gives CDR1 SGHRS, CDR2 YFSETQ. This CDR3 spans 14 amino acids. V dropped 0 bases and J dropped 4; count of bases not matched to a gene: 1.

CDR3 sequence: CAISEVLSTQYF. The DNA for the CDR3 is TGTGCCATCAGTGAGGTGCTTTCGACCCAGTACTTC. The rearrangement joins TRBV10-3 to TRBJ2-5; D unclear. The CDR3 consists of 12 residues. Germline V CDR1 and CDR2: ENHRY, SYGVKD. Trimming stripped 2 bases from V and 7 bases from J, with 8 bases between.

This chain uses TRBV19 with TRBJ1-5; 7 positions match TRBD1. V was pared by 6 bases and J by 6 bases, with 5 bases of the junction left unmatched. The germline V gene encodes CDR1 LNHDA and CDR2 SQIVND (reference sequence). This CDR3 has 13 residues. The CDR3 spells CASRLQGTQPQHF. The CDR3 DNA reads TGTGCCAGTAGGTTACAGGGGACTCAGCCCCAGCATTTT.

CDR3 DNA: TGTGCCAGCAGCTTCCAGGGTAGGTCCTACGAGCAGTACTTC. This sequence encodes CASSFQGRSYEQYF. The chain recombines TRBV7-9 with TRBJ2-7, with D possibly being TRBD1 (5 bases). Germline V gives CDR1 SEHNR, CDR2 FQNEAQ (reference sequence). V lost 3 bases, J lost 1 base, and 10 bases lay in between. This CDR3 is 14 amino acids long. Based on the CDR3 plus reference TRBV7-9 and TRBJ2-7, the full variable domain is DTGVSQNPRHKITKRGQNVTFRCDPISEHNRLYWYRQTLGQGPEFLTYFQNEAQLEKSRLLSDRFSAERPKGSFSTLEIQRTEQGDSAMYLCASSFQGRSYEQYFGPGTRLTVT.

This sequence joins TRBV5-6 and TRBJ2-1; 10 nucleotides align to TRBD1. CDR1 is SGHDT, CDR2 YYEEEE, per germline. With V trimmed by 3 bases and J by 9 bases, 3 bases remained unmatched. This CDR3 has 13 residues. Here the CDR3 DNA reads TGTGCCAGCAGCTCATGGGACAGGGGTGAGCAGTTCTTC. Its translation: CASSSWDRGEQFF.